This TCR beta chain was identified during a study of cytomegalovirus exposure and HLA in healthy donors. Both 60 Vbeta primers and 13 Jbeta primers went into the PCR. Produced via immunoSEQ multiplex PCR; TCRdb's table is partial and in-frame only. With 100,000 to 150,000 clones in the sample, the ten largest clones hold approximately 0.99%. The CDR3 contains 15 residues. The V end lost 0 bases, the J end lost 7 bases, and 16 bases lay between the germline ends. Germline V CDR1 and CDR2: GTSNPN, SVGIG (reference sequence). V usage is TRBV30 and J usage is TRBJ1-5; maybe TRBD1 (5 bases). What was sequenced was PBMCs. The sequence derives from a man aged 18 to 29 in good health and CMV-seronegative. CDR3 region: CAWSVRGTVMQPQHF. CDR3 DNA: TGTGCCTGGAGTGTCCGCGGGACGGTCATGCAGCCCCAGCATTTT.